This record looks at one T cell receptor (beta chain) sequence and its context. This CDR3 spans 14 amino acids. The germline CDR1 and CDR2 sequences are KGHDR and SFDVKD. The TRB libraries of cDNA were built by UMI-labeled 5' RACE. TCRdb re-called the 5' RACE reads and shows each CDR3 protein once, DNA omitted. Found here are around 26,000 distinct CDR3 sequences; the top ten clones hold roughly 2.8%. This record belongs to a study of CXCR3-negative and CXCR3-positive naive CD8 T cells. The sequence came from a human donor in good health. Some clones in this sample may be carry-over from other donors' samples. The specimen was naive CXCR3- CD8+ T cells from blood. Regarding subset: CD45RO-CCR7+CD27+CD95- naive CD8+ T cells lacking CXCR3 (TNR3-). The chain uses TRBV24-1 and TRBJ2-1; lacking DNA, the TRBD2 call made by TCRdb goes unchecked. The CDR3 region is CATSPLPSYNEQFF.